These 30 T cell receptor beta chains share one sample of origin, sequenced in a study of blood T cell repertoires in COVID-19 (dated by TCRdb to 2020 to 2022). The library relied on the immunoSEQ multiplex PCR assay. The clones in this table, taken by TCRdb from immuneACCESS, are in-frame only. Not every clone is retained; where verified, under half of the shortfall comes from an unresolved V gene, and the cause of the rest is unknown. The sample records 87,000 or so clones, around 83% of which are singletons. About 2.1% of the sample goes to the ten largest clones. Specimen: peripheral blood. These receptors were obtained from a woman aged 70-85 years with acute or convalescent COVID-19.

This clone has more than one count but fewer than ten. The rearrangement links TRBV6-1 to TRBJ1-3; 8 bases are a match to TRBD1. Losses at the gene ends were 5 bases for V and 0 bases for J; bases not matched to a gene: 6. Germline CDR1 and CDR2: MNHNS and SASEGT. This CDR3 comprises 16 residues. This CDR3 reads CASSQGTGYSGNTIYF. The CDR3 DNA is TGTGCCAGCAGTCAAGGGACAGGTTACTCTGGAAACACCATATATTTT.

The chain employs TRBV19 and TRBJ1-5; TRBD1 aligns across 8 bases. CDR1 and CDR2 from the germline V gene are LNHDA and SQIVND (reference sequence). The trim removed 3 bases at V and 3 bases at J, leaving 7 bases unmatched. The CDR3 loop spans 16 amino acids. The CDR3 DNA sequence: TGTGCCAGTAGTATTATAGGGACAGGCCCCAATCAGCCCCAGCATTTT. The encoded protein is CASSIIGTGPNQPQHF.

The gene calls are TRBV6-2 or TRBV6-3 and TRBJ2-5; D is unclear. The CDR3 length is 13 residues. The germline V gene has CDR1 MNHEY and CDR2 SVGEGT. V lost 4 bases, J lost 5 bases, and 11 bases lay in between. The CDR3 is CASSSLISETQYF. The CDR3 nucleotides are TGTGCCAGCAGTTCTCTTATCTCTGAGACCCAGTACTTC.

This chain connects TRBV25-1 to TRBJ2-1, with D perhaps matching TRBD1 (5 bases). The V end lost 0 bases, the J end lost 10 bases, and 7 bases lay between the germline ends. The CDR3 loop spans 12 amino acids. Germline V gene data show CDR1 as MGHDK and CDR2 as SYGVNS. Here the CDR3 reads CASSEYGAEQFF. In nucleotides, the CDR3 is TGTGCCAGCAGTGAATATGGGGCCGAGCAGTTCTTC. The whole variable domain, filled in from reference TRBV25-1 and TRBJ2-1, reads EADIYQTPRYLVIGTGKKITLECSQTMGHDKMYWYQQDPGMELHLIHYSYGVNSTEKGDLSSESTVSRIRTEHFPLTLESARPSHTSQYLCASSEYGAEQFFGPGTRLTVL.

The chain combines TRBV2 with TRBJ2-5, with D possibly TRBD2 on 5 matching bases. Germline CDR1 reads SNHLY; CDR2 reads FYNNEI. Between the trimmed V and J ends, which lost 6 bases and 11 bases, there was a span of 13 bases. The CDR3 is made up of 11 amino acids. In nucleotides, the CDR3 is TGTGCCAGCAGGGTTACTAGTTCTCAGTACTTC. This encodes CASRVTSSQYF. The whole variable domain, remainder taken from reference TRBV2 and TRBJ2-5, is EPEVTQTPSHQVTQMGQEVILRCVPISNHLYFYWYRQILGQKVEFLVSFYNNEISEKSEIFDDQFSVERPDGSNFTLKIRSTKLEDSAMYFCASRVTSSQYFGPGTRLLVL.

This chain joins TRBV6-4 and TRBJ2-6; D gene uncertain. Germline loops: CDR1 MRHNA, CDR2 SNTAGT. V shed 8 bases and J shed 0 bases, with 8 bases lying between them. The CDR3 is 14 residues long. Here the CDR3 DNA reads TGTGCCAGCGGCCCAAGCTCTGGGGCCAACGTCCTGACTTTC. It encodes CASGPSSGANVLTF.

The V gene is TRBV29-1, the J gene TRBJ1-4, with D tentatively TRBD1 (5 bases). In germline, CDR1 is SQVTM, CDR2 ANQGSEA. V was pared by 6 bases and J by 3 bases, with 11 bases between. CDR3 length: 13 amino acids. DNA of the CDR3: TGCAGCGTCCAGACAGTTCCTAATGAAAAACTGTTTTTT. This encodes CSVQTVPNEKLFF.

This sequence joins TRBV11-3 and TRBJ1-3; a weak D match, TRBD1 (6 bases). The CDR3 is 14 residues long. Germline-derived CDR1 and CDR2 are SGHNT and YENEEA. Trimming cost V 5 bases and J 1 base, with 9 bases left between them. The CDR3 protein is CASSIQGSGNTIYF. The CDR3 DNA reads TGTGCCAGCAGCATACAGGGATCTGGAAACACCATATATTTT.

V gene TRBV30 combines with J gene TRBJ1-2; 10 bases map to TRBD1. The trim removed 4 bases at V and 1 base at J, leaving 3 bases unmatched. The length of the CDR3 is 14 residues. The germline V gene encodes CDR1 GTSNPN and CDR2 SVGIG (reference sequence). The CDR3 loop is CAWKGQGFNYGYTF. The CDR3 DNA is TGTGCCTGGAAGGGACAGGGGTTTAACTATGGCTACACCTTC. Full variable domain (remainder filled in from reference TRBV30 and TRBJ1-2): SQTIHQWPATLVQPVGSPLSLECTVEGTSNPNLYWYRQAAGRGLQLLFYSVGIGQISSEVPQNLSASRPQDRQFILSSKKLLLSDSGFYLCAWKGQGFNYGYTFGSGTRLTVV.

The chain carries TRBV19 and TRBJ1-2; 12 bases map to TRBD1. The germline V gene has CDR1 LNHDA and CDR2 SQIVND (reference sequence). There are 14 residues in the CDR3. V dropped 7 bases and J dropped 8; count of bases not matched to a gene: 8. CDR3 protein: CASNMGTGGRGYTF. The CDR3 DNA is TGTGCCAGTAATATGGGGACAGGGGGCCGGGGCTACACCTTC.

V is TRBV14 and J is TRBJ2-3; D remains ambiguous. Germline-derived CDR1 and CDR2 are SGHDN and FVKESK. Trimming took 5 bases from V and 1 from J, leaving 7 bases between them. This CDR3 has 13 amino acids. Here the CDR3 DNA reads TGTGCCAGCAGCGCGACTCGCACAGATACGCAGTATTTT. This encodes CASSATRTDTQYF.

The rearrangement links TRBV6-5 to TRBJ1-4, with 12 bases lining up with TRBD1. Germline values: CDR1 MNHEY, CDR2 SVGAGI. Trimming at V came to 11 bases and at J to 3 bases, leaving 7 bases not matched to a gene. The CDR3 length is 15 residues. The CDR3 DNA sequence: TGTGCCGGGGGACAGGGGGCGATTGCTAATGAAAAACTGTTTTTT. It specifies CAGGQGAIANEKLFF.

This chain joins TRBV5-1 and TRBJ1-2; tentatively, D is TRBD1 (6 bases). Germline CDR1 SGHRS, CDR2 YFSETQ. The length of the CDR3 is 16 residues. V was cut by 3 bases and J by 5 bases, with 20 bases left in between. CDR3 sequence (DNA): TGCGCCAGCAGCTCAGGCCCAGGGGAAAATGAATATGGCTACACCTTC. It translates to CASSSGPGENEYGYTF.

The CDR3 nucleotides are TGTGCCAGCAGCCCCCGGGACAGACATGAAGCTTTCTTT. It translates to CASSPRDRHEAFF. This chain links TRBV5-6 with TRBJ1-1, with 7 bases that match TRBD1. The CDR3 covers 13 residues. Germline V gives CDR1 SGHDT, CDR2 YYEEEE. The J segment lost 7 bases and the V segment lost 4 bases, leaving 7 bases of the junction unmatched. The entire variable domain, with the rest obtained from reference TRBV5-6 and TRBJ1-1, is as follows: DAGVTQSPTHLIKTRGQQVTLRCSPKSGHDTVSWYQQALGQGPQFIFQYYEEEERQRGNFPDRFSGHQFPNYSSELNVNALLLGDSALYLCASSPRDRHEAFFGQGTRLTVV.

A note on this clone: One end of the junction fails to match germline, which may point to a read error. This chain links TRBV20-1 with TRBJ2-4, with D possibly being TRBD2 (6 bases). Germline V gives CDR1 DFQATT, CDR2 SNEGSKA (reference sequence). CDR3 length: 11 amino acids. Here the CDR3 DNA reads TGCAGTGCCGACGATGGGACTTCGCGGAACTTC. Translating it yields CSADDGTSRNF.

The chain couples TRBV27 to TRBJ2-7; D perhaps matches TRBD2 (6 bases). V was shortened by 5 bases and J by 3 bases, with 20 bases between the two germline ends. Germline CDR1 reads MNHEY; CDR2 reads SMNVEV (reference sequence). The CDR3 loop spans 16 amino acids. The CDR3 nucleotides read TGTGCCAGCAGTAAAACGACTAATCCAGCGGGCTACGAGCAGTACTTC. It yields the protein CASSKTTNPAGYEQYF.

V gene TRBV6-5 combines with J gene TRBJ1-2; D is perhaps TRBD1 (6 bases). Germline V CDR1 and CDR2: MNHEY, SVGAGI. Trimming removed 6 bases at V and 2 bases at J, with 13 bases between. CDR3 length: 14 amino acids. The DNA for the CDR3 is TGTGCCAGCAGCTACAGGGAGAGCAACTATGGCTACACCTTC. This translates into CASSYRESNYGYTF.

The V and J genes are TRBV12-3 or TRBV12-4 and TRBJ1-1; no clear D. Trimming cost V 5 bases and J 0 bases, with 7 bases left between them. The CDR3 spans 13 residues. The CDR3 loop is CASSPSMNTEAFF. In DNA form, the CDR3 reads TGTGCCAGCAGTCCCTCTATGAACACTGAAGCTTTCTTT.

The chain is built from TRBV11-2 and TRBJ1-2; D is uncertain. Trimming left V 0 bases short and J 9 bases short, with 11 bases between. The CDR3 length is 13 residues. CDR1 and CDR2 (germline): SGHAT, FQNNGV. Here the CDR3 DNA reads TGTGCCAGCAGCTTAGATACAGCGGGAAGCTACACCTTC. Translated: CASSLDTAGSYTF.

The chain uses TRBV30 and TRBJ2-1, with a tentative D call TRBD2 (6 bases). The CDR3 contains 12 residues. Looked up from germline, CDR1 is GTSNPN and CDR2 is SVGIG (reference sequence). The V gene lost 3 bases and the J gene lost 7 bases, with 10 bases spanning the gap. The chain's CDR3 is CAWSLSGNEQFF. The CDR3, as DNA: TGTGCCTGGAGCCTGAGCGGGAATGAGCAGTTCTTC.

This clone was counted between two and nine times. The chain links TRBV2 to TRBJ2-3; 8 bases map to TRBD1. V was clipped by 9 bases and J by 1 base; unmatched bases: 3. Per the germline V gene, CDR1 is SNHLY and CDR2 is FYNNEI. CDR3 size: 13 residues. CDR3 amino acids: CARKTGGTDTQYF. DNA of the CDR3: TGTGCCAGAAAGACAGGGGGCACAGATACGCAGTATTTT.

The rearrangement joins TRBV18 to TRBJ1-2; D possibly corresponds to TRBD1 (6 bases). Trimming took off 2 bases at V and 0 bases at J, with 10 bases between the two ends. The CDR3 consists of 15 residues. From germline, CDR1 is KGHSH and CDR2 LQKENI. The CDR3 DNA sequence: TGTGCCAGCTCACCAGGAGGACAGTCTAACTATGGCTACACCTTC. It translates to CASSPGGQSNYGYTF. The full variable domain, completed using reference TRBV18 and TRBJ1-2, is NAGVMQNPRHLVRRRGQEARLRCSPMKGHSHVYWYRQLPEEGLKFMVYLQKENIIDESGMPKERFSAEFPKEGPSILRIQQVVRGDSAAYFCASSPGGQSNYGYTFGSGTRLTVV.

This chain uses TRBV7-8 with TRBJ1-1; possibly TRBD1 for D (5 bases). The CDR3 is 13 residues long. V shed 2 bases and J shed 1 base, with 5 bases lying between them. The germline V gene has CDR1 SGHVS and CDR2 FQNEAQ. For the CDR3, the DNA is TGTGCCAGCAGCTTAACAGGGAACACTGAAGCTTTCTTT. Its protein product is CASSLTGNTEAFF.

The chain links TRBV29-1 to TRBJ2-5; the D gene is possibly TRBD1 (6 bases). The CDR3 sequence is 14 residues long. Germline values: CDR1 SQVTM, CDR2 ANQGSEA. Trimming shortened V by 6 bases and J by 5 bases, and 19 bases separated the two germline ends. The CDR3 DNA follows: TGCAGCGTGAAAGTGCCAGGGGCGTTGGAGACCCAGTACTTC. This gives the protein CSVKVPGALETQYF. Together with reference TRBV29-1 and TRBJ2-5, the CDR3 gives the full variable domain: SAVISQKPSRDICQRGTSLTIQCQVDSQVTMMFWYRQQPGQSLTLIATANQGSEATYESGFVIDKFPISRPNLTFSTLTVSNMSPEDSSIYLCSVKVPGALETQYFGPGTRLLVL.

The DNA for the CDR3 is TGTGCCAGCTCAAAGGGAGACAATCAGCCCCAGCATTTT. This translates into CASSKGDNQPQHF. This chain links TRBV18 with TRBJ1-5; D uncertain. V was shortened by 5 bases and J by 3 bases, with 8 bases between the two germline ends. The CDR3 totals 13 residues. CDR1 is KGHSH and CDR2 is LQKENI in the germline V gene.

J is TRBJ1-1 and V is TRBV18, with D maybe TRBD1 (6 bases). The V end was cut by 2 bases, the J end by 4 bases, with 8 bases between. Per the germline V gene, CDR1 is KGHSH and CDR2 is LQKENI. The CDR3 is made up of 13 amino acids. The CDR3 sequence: CASSPGGRTEAFF. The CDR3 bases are TGTGCCAGCTCACCAGGGGGCCGCACTGAAGCTTTCTTT.

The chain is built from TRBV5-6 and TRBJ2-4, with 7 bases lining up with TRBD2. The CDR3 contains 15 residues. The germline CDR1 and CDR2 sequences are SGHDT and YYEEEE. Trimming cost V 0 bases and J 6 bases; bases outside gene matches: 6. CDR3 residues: CASSLGWTSINIQYF. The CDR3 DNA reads TGTGCCAGCAGCTTGGGGTGGACTAGTATAAACATTCAGTACTTC.

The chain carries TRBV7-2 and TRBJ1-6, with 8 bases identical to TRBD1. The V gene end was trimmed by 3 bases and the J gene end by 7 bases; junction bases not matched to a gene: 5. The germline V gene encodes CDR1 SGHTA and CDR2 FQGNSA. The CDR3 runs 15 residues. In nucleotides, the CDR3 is TGTGCCAGCAGCTTTATTTCAGGGGGCAATTCACCCCTCCACTTT. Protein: CASSFISGGNSPLHF.

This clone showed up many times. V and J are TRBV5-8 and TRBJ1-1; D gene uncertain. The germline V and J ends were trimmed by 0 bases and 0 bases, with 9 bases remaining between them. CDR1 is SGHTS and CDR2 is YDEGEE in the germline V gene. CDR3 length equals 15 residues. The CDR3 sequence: CASSLGRALNTEAFF. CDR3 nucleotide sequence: TGTGCCAGCAGCTTGGGGCGGGCCCTGAACACTGAAGCTTTCTTT.

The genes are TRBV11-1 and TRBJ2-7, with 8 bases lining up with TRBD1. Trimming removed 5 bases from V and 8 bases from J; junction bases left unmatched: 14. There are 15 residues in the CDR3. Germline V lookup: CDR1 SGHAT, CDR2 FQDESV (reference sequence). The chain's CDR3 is CASSVQLPGQGKQYF. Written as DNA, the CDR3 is TGTGCCAGCAGCGTGCAGCTACCAGGACAGGGTAAGCAGTACTTC. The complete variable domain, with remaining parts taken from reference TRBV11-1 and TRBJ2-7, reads EAEVAQSPRYKITEKSQAVAFWCDPISGHATLYWYRQILGQGPELLVQFQDESVVDDSQLPKDRFSAERLKGVDSTLKIQPAELGDSAMYLCASSVQLPGQGKQYFGPGTRLTVT.